These 29 T cell receptor beta chains originate from one sample sequenced in a study of blood T cell repertoires in COVID-19 (TCRdb year 2020). The library was produced with the immunoSEQ multiplex PCR assay. The table was pulled from immuneACCESS by TCRdb, which kept in-frame rearrangements only. Such tables lose some clones; where checked, under half of the loss comes from unresolved V genes, and the rest has no known cause. Recorded for this sample are 200,000 to 250,000 clones; approximately 80% of them occurred a single time. The top ten hold about a sixth of the sample. Sample: peripheral blood. The source of these receptors is an elderly woman with active or convalescent COVID-19.

The chain combines TRBV28 with TRBJ2-5, with D tentatively TRBD1 (5 bases). This CDR3 is built from 16 residues. CDR1 is MDHEN, CDR2 SYDVKM, per germline. Trimming removed 3 bases from V and 1 base from J, with 15 bases in between. CDR3 sequence reads: CASSLGSSRGQETQYF. CDR3 DNA: TGTGCCAGCAGTTTGGGGTCAAGTAGGGGCCAAGAGACCCAGTACTTC.

This chain joins TRBV29-1 and TRBJ1-2; the match to TRBD1 covers 11 bases. Germline V CDR1 and CDR2: SQVTM, ANQGSEA. The CDR3 runs 12 residues. The chain's CDR3 is CSGQGAGSGYTF. The CDR3 DNA sequence: TGCAGTGGACAGGGGGCAGGGAGTGGCTACACCTTC.

The V and J genes are TRBV6-5 and TRBJ1-1; 8 bases match TRBD1. Trimming cost V 6 bases and J 4 bases; bases outside gene matches: 10. CDR3 size: 15 residues. Germline V gives CDR1 MNHEY, CDR2 SVGAGI. The CDR3 DNA follows: TGTGCCAGCAGCCGGGACAGGCGGGCAGCCACTGAAGCTTTCTTT. Its translation is CASSRDRRAATEAFF.

V and J are TRBV30 and TRBJ2-2, with a possible D match to TRBD2 (7 bases). The germline V and J ends were trimmed by 8 bases and 1 base, with 14 bases remaining between them. In germline, CDR1 is GTSNPN, CDR2 SVGIG (reference sequence). This CDR3 is built from 14 residues. CDR3: CATLRGGNTGELFF. The CDR3 nucleotides read TGTGCCACCCTAAGGGGGGGGAACACCGGGGAGCTGTTTTTT.

This chain links TRBV19 with TRBJ2-7; TRBD1 is a possible D gene (6 bases). This CDR3 is built from 14 residues. In germline, CDR1 is LNHDA, CDR2 SQIVND (reference sequence). The germline V and J ends were trimmed by 5 bases and 6 bases, with 17 bases remaining between them. The CDR3 protein is CASSSLTGRGEQYF. The CDR3 DNA is TGTGCCAGTAGTTCCCTGACAGGACGTGGCGAGCAGTACTTC. The whole variable domain, filled in from reference TRBV19 and TRBJ2-7, reads DGGITQSPKYLFRKEGQNVTLSCEQNLNHDAMYWYRQDPGQGLRLIYYSQIVNDFQKGDIAEGYSVSREKKESFPLTVTSAQKNPTAFYLCASSSLTGRGEQYFGPGTRLTVT.

This sequence joins TRBV12-3 or TRBV12-4 and TRBJ2-5; a weak D match, TRBD2 (5 bases). This CDR3 comprises 12 residues. Trimming pared 6 bases from V and 2 bases from J, leaving 7 bases between. The CDR3 region is CASSTRQETQYF. CDR3 nucleotides: TGTGCCAGCAGCACTAGACAAGAGACCCAGTACTTC.

The V and J genes are TRBV5-1 and TRBJ2-1, with D maybe TRBD1 (6 bases). The germline CDR1 and CDR2 sequences are SGHRS and YFSETQ. The CDR3 has 13 amino acids. Between the trimmed V and J ends, which lost 4 bases and 5 bases, there was a span of 10 bases. The CDR3 region has the DNA TGCGCCAGCAGCGCAGGGGTAAACAATGAGCAGTTCTTC. Translating it yields CASSAGVNNEQFF.

This rearrangement joins TRBV12-3 or TRBV12-4 to TRBJ1-1, with D possibly being TRBD1 (5 bases). The CDR3 extends over 13 amino acids. V dropped 4 bases and J dropped 5 bases, with 11 bases sitting between them. The chain's CDR3 is CASSWGGGTEAFF. The CDR3 DNA reads TGTGCCAGCAGTTGGGGGGGAGGGACTGAAGCTTTCTTT.

V and J are TRBV5-4 and TRBJ2-3; 11 nucleotides line up with TRBD2. CDR3 size: 15 residues. Germline assignment: CDR1 SGHNT and CDR2 YYREEE (reference sequence). With 0 bases clipped from V and 7 bases from J, the junction kept 4 bases outside the gene matches. The CDR3 nucleotides read TGTGCCAGCAGCTTGGGTAGCGGGAGGGAGCATACGCAGTATTTT. This encodes CASSLGSGREHTQYF.

The chain recombines TRBV2 with TRBJ2-3; the D gene is possibly TRBD2 (6 bases). Germline CDR1 reads SNHLY; CDR2 reads FYNNEI. The CDR3 loop spans 16 amino acids. Deletions cut 4 bases from V and 6 bases from J, with 20 bases between. The CDR3 DNA follows: TGTGCCAGCAGTGTATTCGGGGGACTCCTGGCGGATACGCAGTATTTT. Encoded protein: CASSVFGGLLADTQYF. The full variable domain, completed using reference TRBV2 and TRBJ2-3, is EPEVTQTPSHQVTQMGQEVILRCVPISNHLYFYWYRQILGQKVEFLVSFYNNEISEKSEIFDDQFSVERPDGSNFTLKIRSTKLEDSAMYFCASSVFGGLLADTQYFGPGTRLTVL.

This chain connects TRBV27 to TRBJ1-4, with D possibly matching TRBD1 (6 bases). V lost 5 bases, J lost 13 bases, and 44 bases lay in between. Germline V gene sequence: CDR1 MNHEY, CDR2 SMNVEV (reference sequence). CDR3 length: 22 amino acids. CDR3 sequence reads: CASSPPPPRGQSPDRPWEGLFF. In DNA form, the CDR3 reads TGTGCCAGCAGTCCACCCCCACCCAGGGGTCAGTCCCCCGACCGACCGTGGGAAGGACTGTTTTTT.

V is TRBV7-8 and J is TRBJ1-6; D unclear. This CDR3 has 14 amino acids. Germline V gene data show CDR1 as SGHVS and CDR2 as FQNEAQ. Deletions cut 6 bases from V and 3 bases from J, with 9 bases between. CDR3 protein: CASRARVYNSPLHF. CDR3 coding DNA: TGTGCCAGCAGGGCGCGGGTCTATAATTCACCCCTCCACTTT. Complete variable domain (other parts from reference TRBV7-8 and TRBJ1-6): GAGVSQSPRYKVAKRGQDVALRCDPISGHVSLFWYQQALGQGPEFLTYFQNEAQLDKSGLPSDRFFAERPEGSVSTLKIQRTQQEDSAVYLCASRARVYNSPLHFGNGTRLTVT.

This chain links TRBV7-2 with TRBJ1-4, with D unresolved. Trimming removed 1 base from V and 3 bases from J, with 9 bases in between. Germline CDR1 SGHTA, CDR2 FQGNSA. CDR3 size: 15 residues. The CDR3, as DNA: TGTGCCAGCAGCTTAGGAGTCTCTGCTAATGAAAAACTGTTTTTT. The encoded protein is CASSLGVSANEKLFF.

The rearrangement joins TRBV5-1 to TRBJ2-1; perhaps TRBD2 as D (6 bases). This CDR3 spans 15 amino acids. Germline CDR1 SGHRS, CDR2 YFSETQ. V lost 0 bases, J lost 9 bases, and 16 bases lay in between. The DNA of the CDR3 is TGCGCCAGCAGCTTGGTAGCGGCTGTTTTGGGTGAGCAGTTCTTC. Residues: CASSLVAAVLGEQFF.

The chain has TRBV14 and TRBJ2-5; D remains ambiguous. In germline, CDR1 is SGHDN, CDR2 FVKESK. Deletions cut 0 bases from V and 5 bases from J, with 10 bases between. The CDR3 runs to 14 residues. CDR3 sequence (DNA): TGTGCCAGCAGCCAAGATCTCTCAGTGGAGACCCAGTACTTC. This codes for CASSQDLSVETQYF.

The chain is built from TRBV6-2 or TRBV6-3 and TRBJ1-2; D gene uncertain. This CDR3 is built from 13 residues. Per germline, CDR1 MNHEY and CDR2 SVGEGT. Trimming took 3 bases from V and 7 from J, leaving 12 bases between them. The CDR3 DNA sequence: TGTGCCAGCAGTTATGGGCCCGGTGGTGGCTACACCTTC. It specifies CASSYGPGGGYTF.

The CDR3 loop is CASSRDREPQETQYF. Here the CDR3 DNA reads TGTGCCAGCAGCCGCGACAGGGAACCCCAAGAGACCCAGTACTTC. This chain links TRBV6-2 or TRBV6-3 with TRBJ2-5; 7 nucleotides line up with TRBD1. V was pared by 6 bases and J by 1 base, with 8 bases of the junction left unmatched. This CDR3 is 15 amino acids long. CDR1 and CDR2 (germline): MNHEY, SVGEGT.

In this sample, this clone turned up once. This rearrangement joins TRBV12-3 or TRBV12-4 to TRBJ1-4; D is ambiguous. Trimming stripped 5 bases from V and 4 bases from J, with 5 bases between. The CDR3 extends over 12 amino acids. The CDR3 nucleotides are TGTGCCAGCAGTCTATATAATGAAAAACTGTTTTTT. It encodes CASSLYNEKLFF.

J is TRBJ2-3 and V is TRBV27; D may be TRBD2 (7 bases). This CDR3 has 13 amino acids. The ends were cut back, 6 bases at V and 9 bases at J, with 16 bases in the middle. From germline, CDR1 is MNHEY and CDR2 SMNVEV (reference sequence). The CDR3 sequence is CASRGSPGGTQYF. In DNA, the CDR3 is TGTGCCAGCAGGGGTTCGCCGGGGGGCACGCAGTATTTT.

This rearrangement joins TRBV18 to TRBJ2-2, with TRBD1 matching over 9 bases. There are 16 residues in the CDR3. Germline V gene sequence: CDR1 KGHSH, CDR2 LQKENI. V was pared by 1 base and J by 1 base, with 1 base of the junction left unmatched. The CDR3 bases are TGTGCCAGCTCACCACGGGACAGGGTGAACACCGGGGAGCTGTTTTTT. This translates into CASSPRDRVNTGELFF.

CDR3: CASSLLDTQYF. CDR3 bases: TGTGCCAGCAGCTTGCTGGATACGCAGTATTTT. The chain recombines TRBV5-6 with TRBJ2-3; no firm D call. V dropped 1 base and J dropped 6 bases, with 3 bases sitting between them. The germline gives CDR1 SGHDT, CDR2 YYEEEE. This CDR3 contains 11 residues.

This clone was observed a handful of times. V usage is TRBV6-5 and J usage is TRBJ2-7; a possible D gene is TRBD2 (5 bases). Germline values: CDR1 MNHEY, CDR2 SVGAGI. This CDR3 has 14 amino acids. The germline V and J ends were trimmed by 6 bases and 6 bases, with 18 bases remaining between them. CDR3 loop: CASSRRAGWGEQYF. Written as DNA, the CDR3 is TGTGCCAGCAGCCGCCGGGCGGGTTGGGGCGAGCAGTACTTC.

The rearrangement links TRBV6-6 to TRBJ2-7, with 9 bases that match TRBD1. V trimming: 5 bases; J trimming: 5 bases; junction bases outside the gene matches: 10. This CDR3 contains 15 residues. Per the germline V gene, CDR1 is MNHNY and CDR2 is SVGAGI (reference sequence). In DNA form, the CDR3 reads TGTGCCAGCAGTACGAGCCGGGACAGGGTTCACGAGCAGTACTTC. Amino acid sequence: CASSTSRDRVHEQYF.

The V call is TRBV2, the J call TRBJ2-1; D possibly corresponds to TRBD2 (5 bases). Trimming took 3 bases from V and 8 from J, leaving 8 bases between them. Germline lookup yields CDR1 SNHLY and CDR2 FYNNEI. The CDR3 totals 12 residues. The CDR3 loop reads CASSEEVYEQFF. For the CDR3, the DNA is TGTGCCAGCAGTGAGGAGGTGTATGAGCAGTTCTTC.

This chain uses TRBV7-2 with TRBJ1-1, with D perhaps matching TRBD1 (5 bases). Trimming left V 5 bases short and J 1 base short, with 14 bases between. This CDR3 region has 15 residues. Germline V gene sequence: CDR1 SGHTA, CDR2 FQGNSA. The CDR3 DNA follows: TGTGCCAGCAGCACGGAGGGGATTGGGAACACTGAAGCTTTCTTT. Translated: CASSTEGIGNTEAFF.

The chain joins TRBV6-5 to TRBJ2-1; 7 bases match TRBD1. This CDR3 comprises 14 residues. V lost 10 bases and J lost 6; bases outside the gene matches: 12. Looked up from germline, CDR1 is MNHEY and CDR2 is SVGAGI. The CDR3 protein is CATTLQGNGNEQFF. CDR3 nucleotide sequence: TGTGCCACTACCTTACAGGGGAACGGCAATGAGCAGTTCTTC.

The chain employs TRBV11-3 and TRBJ1-6; D is undetermined. The CDR3 sequence is 17 residues long. Trimming took off 0 bases at V and 5 bases at J, with 14 bases between the two ends. Germline V gene sequence: CDR1 SGHNT, CDR2 YENEEA. Here the CDR3 reads CASSLDLRAEDNSPLHF. CDR3 coding DNA: TGTGCCAGCAGCTTAGACTTGCGGGCAGAAGATAATTCACCCCTCCACTTT.

This clone came up once. This chain links TRBV6-5 with TRBJ2-7, with a tentative D call TRBD1 (6 bases). The V gene lost 6 bases and the J gene lost 0 bases, with 9 bases spanning the gap. This CDR3 spans 13 amino acids. Germline V gives CDR1 MNHEY, CDR2 SVGAGI. In nucleotides, the CDR3 is TGTGCCAGCAGGGGGGACAACTCCTACGAGCAGTACTTC. Residues: CASRGDNSYEQYF.

This clone occurred a few times. The chain has TRBV7-9 and TRBJ1-2, with TRBD1 as a possible D gene (6 bases). This CDR3 has 17 residues. CDR1 and CDR2 (germline): SEHNR, FQNEAQ (reference sequence). V was trimmed by 2 bases and J by 3 bases, leaving 19 bases between them. The CDR3 coding sequence is TGTGCCAGCAGCTTAAATCAGGGGTTTGGCTCTCACTATGGCTACACCTTC. As protein: CASSLNQGFGSHYGYTF.